This entry lists 18 T cell receptor beta chains sequenced from one sample in a study of blood T cell repertoires in COVID-19. Sequencing was performed with immunoSEQ multiplex PCR; in TCRdb, only in-frame clones are kept and a portion is missing. The profile shows around 200,000 clones, 81% of them singletons. Material: PBMCs or T cells enriched from blood (not recorded which). The receptors shown here come from a man in his forties who had recovered from COVID-19.

The chain employs TRBV14 and TRBJ1-1; no reliable D call. With 1 base removed from V and 4 bases from J, the gap between germline ends came to 13 bases. The CDR3 totals 15 residues. Germline lookup yields CDR1 SGHDN and CDR2 FVKESK. DNA for the CDR3: TGTGCCAGCAGCCAAGTCTTAGCCAGTCGCACTGAAGCTTTCTTT. The encoded protein is CASSQVLASRTEAFF.

V and J are TRBV6-5 and TRBJ2-3; no firm D call. V gave up 7 bases and J gave up 1 base, with 12 bases separating them. There are 14 residues in the CDR3. Looked up from germline, CDR1 is MNHEY and CDR2 is SVGAGI. The CDR3 loop is CASIFMAGTDTQYF. For the CDR3, the DNA is TGTGCCAGCATTTTCATGGCGGGCACAGATACGCAGTATTTT.

The chain combines TRBV7-2 with TRBJ2-5; D is perhaps TRBD1 (5 bases). The length of the CDR3 is 17 residues. From germline, CDR1 is SGHTA and CDR2 FQGNSA. The V end lost 0 bases, the J end lost 4 bases, and 18 bases lay between the germline ends. CDR3 bases: TGTGCCAGCAGCTTAGCGGCCAGGGTAATAGGTGGAGAGACCCAGTACTTC. Encoded protein: CASSLAARVIGGETQYF.

This sequence joins TRBV7-3 and TRBJ1-1; the match to TRBD1 covers 7 bases. The CDR3 loop spans 15 amino acids. After removal of 5 bases from V and 1 base from J, the junction contained 7 bases not matched to a gene. Germline assignment: CDR1 SGHTA and CDR2 FQGTGA. CDR3 sequence (DNA): TGTGCCAGCAGCGCCCAGACAGGGAAGAACACTGAAGCTTTCTTT. It encodes CASSAQTGKNTEAFF.

The chain has TRBV6-2 or TRBV6-3 and TRBJ1-2, with a weak D call TRBD1 (5 bases). Trimming took 3 bases from V and 6 from J, leaving 11 bases between them. The germline V gene encodes CDR1 MNHEY and CDR2 SVGEGT. The CDR3 covers 13 residues. The CDR3 reads CASSYLTGHGYTF. Here the CDR3 DNA reads TGTGCCAGCAGTTATTTAACAGGTCATGGCTACACCTTC.

V is TRBV12-5 and J is TRBJ2-1, with 8 bases matching TRBD2. The CDR3 contains 13 residues. Germline loops: CDR1 LGHNT, CDR2 FRNRAP. Losses at the gene ends were 6 bases for V and 9 bases for J; bases not matched to a gene: 7. This chain's CDR3 is CASGPAGAAEQFF. The CDR3 region has the DNA TGTGCTAGTGGGCCAGCGGGAGCCGCTGAGCAGTTCTTC. Complete variable domain (other parts from reference TRBV12-5 and TRBJ2-1): DARVTQTPRHKVTEMGQEVTMRCQPILGHNTVFWYRQTMMQGLELLAYFRNRAPLDDSGMPKDRFSAEMPDATLATLKIQPSEPRDSAVYFCASGPAGAAEQFFGPGTRLTVL.

V is TRBV14 and J is TRBJ1-6; no clear D. In germline, CDR1 is SGHDN, CDR2 FVKESK. CDR3 length: 15 amino acids. Between the trimmed V and J ends, which lost 4 bases and 10 bases, there was a span of 17 bases. The CDR3 sequence is CASSRTGRDSSPLHF. The CDR3 DNA reads TGTGCCAGCAGCCGTACCGGGAGGGATAGCTCACCCCTCCACTTT.

This chain connects TRBV25-1 to TRBJ1-5, with D maybe TRBD1 (5 bases). From germline, CDR1 is MGHDK and CDR2 SYGVNS. The CDR3 loop spans 14 amino acids. Trimming removed 2 bases at V and 4 bases at J, with 9 bases between. CDR3 in DNA: TGTGCCAGCAGTGAAGGTGGGACTAATCAGCCCCAGCATTTT. It yields the protein CASSEGGTNQPQHF.

The chain is built from TRBV2 and TRBJ1-1; unclear D gene. Per germline, CDR1 SNHLY and CDR2 FYNNEI. CDR3 length: 14 amino acids. Trimming left V 5 bases short and J 8 bases short, with 18 bases between. CDR3 coding DNA: TGTGCCAGCAGTCCTCGCCAGACACAATCCGAAGCTTTCTTT. Translated: CASSPRQTQSEAFF.

The V call is TRBV5-6, the J call TRBJ1-6; 7 bases map to TRBD1. Germline V CDR1 and CDR2: SGHDT, YYEEEE. The CDR3 contains 16 residues. V shed 4 bases, J shed 0 bases, and the junction held 4 bases outside the gene matches. CDR3 sequence reads: CASSIQGSSYNSPLHF. CDR3 coding DNA: TGTGCCAGCAGCATACAGGGGAGCTCCTATAATTCACCCCTCCACTTT.

The rearrangement links TRBV7-7 to TRBJ2-3; maybe TRBD1 (6 bases). The length of the CDR3 is 15 residues. Germline V gene sequence: CDR1 SSHAT, CDR2 FNYEAQ (reference sequence). The V gene lost 2 bases and the J gene lost 2 bases, with 11 bases spanning the gap. The CDR3 bases are TGTGCCAGCAGCTTAACGGACAGCCCCACAGATACGCAGTATTTT. It specifies CASSLTDSPTDTQYF. Based on the CDR3 plus reference TRBV7-7 and TRBJ2-3, the full variable domain is GAGVSQSPRYKVTKRGQDVTLRCDPISSHATLYWYQQALGQGPEFLTYFNYEAQPDKSGLPSDRFSAERPEGSISTLTIQRTEQRDSAMYRCASSLTDSPTDTQYFGPGTRLTVL.

The rearrangement joins TRBV12-3 or TRBV12-4 to TRBJ1-1; D gene ambiguous. V lost 1 base to trimming and J lost 6 bases, with 3 bases between them. This CDR3 is 11 amino acids long. In DNA, the CDR3 is TGTGCCAGCAGTTTAGGAGCTGAAGCTTTCTTT. It encodes CASSLGAEAFF.

The chain couples TRBV19 to TRBJ2-2; D is undetermined. Germline CDR1 is LNHDA and CDR2 is SQIVND (reference sequence). This CDR3 is 14 amino acids long. V lost 6 bases to trimming and J lost 1 base, with 9 bases between them. Here the CDR3 DNA reads TGTGCCAGTAGGGGCTTGATGAACACCGGGGAGCTGTTTTTT. It is translated as CASRGLMNTGELFF.

The V and J genes are TRBV7-2 and TRBJ1-5; D remains ambiguous. Germline lookup yields CDR1 SGHTA and CDR2 FQGNSA. The CDR3 runs 13 residues. V lost 2 bases and J lost 12, with 14 bases in between. This CDR3 reads CASSLISIGDQHF. The DNA for the CDR3 is TGTGCCAGCAGCTTAATTAGTATTGGAGACCAGCATTTT.

This clone was recorded a few times. This chain uses TRBV19 with TRBJ2-7, with 7 bases lining up with TRBD2. Germline lookup yields CDR1 LNHDA and CDR2 SQIVND (reference sequence). Losses at the gene ends were 3 bases for V and 0 bases for J; bases not matched to a gene: 2. There are 14 residues in the CDR3. Here the CDR3 reads CASSIGGSSYEQYF. The CDR3 nucleotides are TGTGCCAGTAGTATCGGGGGGAGCTCCTACGAGCAGTACTTC.

This chain uses TRBV28 with TRBJ1-2; D remains unclear. V shed 5 bases and J shed 4 bases, with 11 bases lying between them. From germline, CDR1 is MDHEN and CDR2 SYDVKM. The CDR3 has 13 residues. Here the CDR3 DNA reads TGTGCCAGCAGTCCTACAGACATCTATGGCTACACCTTC. It is translated as CASSPTDIYGYTF.

The rearrangement links TRBV7-8 to TRBJ1-5, with 11 bases aligning to TRBD1. Trimming cost V 5 bases and J 2 bases; bases outside gene matches: 8. The germline V gene encodes CDR1 SGHVS and CDR2 FQNEAQ. The CDR3 is 17 amino acids. The CDR3 sequence: CASSTGTGGWGNQPQHF. In nucleotides, the CDR3 is TGTGCCAGCAGCACCGGGACAGGGGGTTGGGGCAATCAGCCCCAGCATTTT.

The CDR3 DNA reads as TGTGCCAGCAGCCTCGCAGCAGGGGGTCGGGAAGAGACCCAGTACTTC. Amino acids: CASSLAAGGREETQYF. V usage is TRBV5-4 and J usage is TRBJ2-5; 7 bases match TRBD1. Germline V gene lookup returns CDR1 SGHNT and CDR2 YYREEE (reference sequence). The CDR3 has 16 amino acids. V lost 4 bases to trimming and J lost 3 bases; unmatched junction nucleotides: 12.